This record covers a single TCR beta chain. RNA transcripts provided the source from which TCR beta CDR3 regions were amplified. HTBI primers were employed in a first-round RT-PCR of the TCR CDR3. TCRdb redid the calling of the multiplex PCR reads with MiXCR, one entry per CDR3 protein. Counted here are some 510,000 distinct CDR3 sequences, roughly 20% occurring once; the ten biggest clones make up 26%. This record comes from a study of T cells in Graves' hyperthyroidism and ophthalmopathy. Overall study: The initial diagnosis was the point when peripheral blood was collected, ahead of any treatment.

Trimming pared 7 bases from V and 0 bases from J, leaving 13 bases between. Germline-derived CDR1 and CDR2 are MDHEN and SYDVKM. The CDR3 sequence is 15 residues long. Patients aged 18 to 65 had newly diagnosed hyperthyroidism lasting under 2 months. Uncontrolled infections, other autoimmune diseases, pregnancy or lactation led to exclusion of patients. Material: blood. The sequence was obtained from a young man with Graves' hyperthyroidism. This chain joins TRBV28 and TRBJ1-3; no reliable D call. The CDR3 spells CASTKHESSGNTIYF. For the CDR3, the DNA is TGTGCCAGCACTAAGCATGAAAGCTCTGGAAACACCATATATTTT.